The rows below give T cell receptor beta chains drawn from one sample of a study of cytomegalovirus exposure and HLA in healthy donors. The method was immunoSEQ multiplex PCR; TCRdb's version includes in-frame clones alone and lacks a portion of them. The table has approximately 250,000 clones, approximately 81% seen once; the top ten hold roughly 0.26%. The sequencing input was PBMCs. The origin of the receptors is a girl aged 2 to 9 in good health and CMV-seronegative. Both conserved end residues are trimmed from each CDR3.

j_call v_call cdr3_aa
TRBJ1-2 TRBV5-1 ASSLGGNRDGYT
TRBJ2-1 TRBV30 AWSLLAGNEQF
TRBJ2-7 TRBV30 AWSGREAPYEQY
TRBJ1-2 TRBV19 ASSISGVYGYT
TRBJ1-6 TRBV7-9 ASSLMGDSPLH
TRBJ1-1 TRBV5-4 ASSLEGTGGRRNTEAF
TRBJ1-2 TRBV2 ASNHAPGDYGYT
TRBJ2-1 TRBV5-4 ASSLEGLAGGVRKF
TRBJ1-2 TRBV29-1 SVVRGSNYGYT
TRBJ2-2 TRBV12-5 ASGLVLAGTGDTGELF
TRBJ2-2 TRBV7-2 ASSLGPTSGRAPGELF
TRBJ1-2 TRBV13 ASSLGQNYGYT
TRBJ2-7 TRBV5-5 ASSFSYEQY
TRBJ1-2 TRBV14 ASSLSRNYGYT
TRBJ1-2 TRBV5-1 ASSSGLSAPYGYT
TRBJ1-5 TRBV27 VSSLVSLSGTRRRQPQH
TRBJ1-2 TRBV19 ASSIVSGEGYT
TRBJ2-1 TRBV5-1 ASSLAPRGGNEQF
TRBJ2-7 TRBV6-5 ASRTSGGTYEQY
TRBJ2-5 TRBV19 ASSTRTGPETQY
TRBJ2-7 TRBV19 ASTMGGTSGIFYEQY
TRBJ1-2 TRBV5-4 ASSLYRQGVNYGYT
TRBJ2-2 TRBV30 AWSVGRSSGRTGELF
TRBJ2-7 TRBV2 ASSNSGVPGGEQY
TRBJ2-2 TRBV13 ASSRTAGELF
TRBJ2-4 TRBV6-5 ASREGTIQY
TRBJ1-2 TRBV7-9 ASSRRGGDGYT
TRBJ2-5 TRBV25-1 ASQTGHRGETQY
TRBJ1-4 TRBV11-2 ASSLVGTGHRSEKLF
TRBJ2-7 TRBV6-1 ASSEGATYEQY
TRBJ2-5 TRBV10-3 AISGGDTQY
TRBJ2-3 TRBV27 ASSLLAIGDTDTQY
TRBJ2-7 TRBV2 ASSEMTGTRGI
TRBJ1-5 TRBV6-1 ASSEAPAGPYQPQH
TRBJ2-5 TRBV4-1 ASSQEWSGWEETQY
TRBJ2-5 TRBV11-2 ASKLRGGGETQY
TRBJ2-7 TRBV15 ATSRDHFAAGSEQY
TRBJ2-3 TRBV9 ASSPRLAGSVTDTQY
TRBJ2-2 TRBV5-4 ASSLSLERGELF
TRBJ1-5 TRBV29-1 SVSGGNQPQH
TRBJ1-6 TRBV5-1 ASRDGRVPLH
TRBJ2-5 TRBV27 ASSLRQEETQY
TRBJ2-7 TRBV5-4 ASSLEAGEREQY
TRBJ1-1 TRBV28 ASSLPQGRTEAF
TRBJ2-1 TRBV19 ASSSSGRDNEQF
TRBJ1-5 TRBV6-1 ASSEATGGGVPQH
TRBJ1-4 TRBV30 AWNLRQGGKLF
TRBJ2-1 TRBV12-5 ASGNSGGFFNEQF
TRBJ2-1 TRBV25-1 ASSKTSGRGSYNEQF
TRBJ1-5 TRBV4-2 ASSQGYPPGPNQPQH
TRBJ1-3 TRBV7-8 ASSLVISPSGNTIY